This paragraph covers one T cell receptor (beta chain) sequence. This entry is derived from a study of blood T cell repertoires in COVID-19. The method was immunoSEQ multiplex PCR; TCRdb's version includes in-frame clones alone and lacks a portion of them. The sample includes 250,000 to 300,000 clones, approximately 79% of them seen just once. Across fewer than 25 US areas, participants ranged in age from about 18 to 90 years. Categorization into cohorts depended on clinical history that participants reported. The V gene's germline CDR1 is SGHNT and CDR2 YYREEE (reference sequence). The V end was cut by 0 bases, the J end by 8 bases, with 11 bases between. The CDR3 is 13 residues long.

The TCR sequence derives from a man aged 25 to 40 with acute COVID-19. The chain employs TRBV5-4 and TRBJ1-2; D might be TRBD1 (5 bases). The sequenced sample consisted of PBMCs or T cells enriched from blood (not recorded which). CDR3 sequence: CASSLERQGGYTF. CDR3 sequence (DNA): TGTGCCAGCAGCTTGGAGAGGCAGGGAGGCTACACCTTC.